This is a list of T cell receptor beta chains from one sample in a study of blood T cell repertoires in COVID-19. Assay used: immunoSEQ multiplex PCR; TCRdb lists only in-frame clones, some missing. The sample consists of 350,000 or so clones, 90% of them appearing once. Sequencing input: peripheral blood. The receptors come from a man younger than 35 with active or convalescent COVID-19. The CDR3 runs from the conserved cysteine through the conserved F or W. Fields, in order: clone size, V gene, D gene, J gene, CDR3 DNA, CDR3 protein. D genes are given only for firm matches. Only some rows state a clone size, as once, few, many or a class for expanded clones.

abundance: .
v_gene: TRBV28
d_gene: .
j_gene: TRBJ2-2
CDR3nt: TGTGCCAGCAGTTTTTCCAGGGCGAACACCGGGGAGCTGTTTTTT
CDR3aa: CASSFSRANTGELFF

abundance: .
v_gene: TRBV27
d_gene: .
j_gene: TRBJ1-1
CDR3nt: TGTGCCAGCGGACAGAACGGAGCTGAAGCTTTCTTT
CDR3aa: CASGQNGAEAFF

abundance: .
v_gene: TRBV19
d_gene: TRBD2
j_gene: TRBJ2-7
CDR3nt: TGTGCCAGTAGCCGGGAGGGACTAGCGGGGGGCGTATCCTACGAGCAGTACTTC
CDR3aa: CASSREGLAGGVSYEQYF

abundance: .
v_gene: TRBV7-2
d_gene: .
j_gene: TRBJ2-1
CDR3nt: TGTGCCAGCAGCTTATCTGGTCCGGGAGCCTACAATGAGCAGTTCTTC
CDR3aa: CASSLSGPGAYNEQFF

abundance: .
v_gene: TRBV4-3
d_gene: TRBD1
j_gene: TRBJ1-6
CDR3nt: TGCGCCAGCAGCCAGGGTGGACAGGGCTTTAATTCACCCCTCCACTTT
CDR3aa: CASSQGGQGFNSPLHF

abundance: .
v_gene: TRBV7-6
d_gene: .
j_gene: TRBJ2-6
CDR3nt: TGTGCCAGCAGCCACCTTGGCGGGGGCCTCTCTGGGGCCAACGTGCTGACTTTC
CDR3aa: CASSHLGGGLSGANVLTF

abundance: .
v_gene: TRBV3-1/TRBV3-2
d_gene: .
j_gene: TRBJ2-1
CDR3nt: TGTGCCAGCAGCGCCGGACGGGGGAGCTCCTACAATGAGCAGTTCTTC
CDR3aa: CASSAGRGSSYNEQFF

abundance: .
v_gene: TRBV7-2
d_gene: TRBD2
j_gene: TRBJ2-3
CDR3nt: TGTGCCAGCAGCCCAGTCGGGGCTAGCGGGCCCGTAGATACGCAGTATTTT
CDR3aa: CASSPVGASGPVDTQYF

abundance: .
v_gene: TRBV27
d_gene: TRBD2
j_gene: TRBJ2-4
CDR3nt: TGTGCCAGCACCACGGGGGGGGGCCTAGCCAAAAACATTCAGTACTTC
CDR3aa: CASTTGGGLAKNIQYF

abundance: .
v_gene: TRBV5-6
d_gene: .
j_gene: TRBJ1-1
CDR3nt: TGTGCCAGCAGCTTGGTTAACAGGATAAACACTGAAGCTTTCTTT
CDR3aa: CASSLVNRINTEAFF

abundance: .
v_gene: TRBV4-3
d_gene: TRBD2
j_gene: TRBJ2-6
CDR3nt: TGCGCCAGCAGCCAAGATCTGGGCGGGGGGCCCGCAGGGGCCAACGTGCTGACTTTC
CDR3aa: CASSQDLGGGPAGANVLTF

abundance: .
v_gene: TRBV7-3
d_gene: TRBD2
j_gene: TRBJ2-1
CDR3nt: TGTGCCAGCAGCTTAAATCCAGCGGGGAACGACTATGAGCAGTTCTTC
CDR3aa: CASSLNPAGNDYEQFF

abundance: .
v_gene: TRBV6-6
d_gene: TRBD1
j_gene: TRBJ1-5
CDR3nt: TGTGCCAGCAGTCAACAGGGGTCTGAACGCCAGCCCCAGCATTTT
CDR3aa: CASSQQGSERQPQHF

abundance: .
v_gene: TRBV7-2
d_gene: TRBD1
j_gene: TRBJ2-1
CDR3nt: TGTGCCAGCAGCAGCCGGGACAGGGGCAATGAGCAGTTCTTC
CDR3aa: CASSSRDRGNEQFF

abundance: .
v_gene: TRBV5-1
d_gene: .
j_gene: TRBJ1-1
CDR3nt: TGCGCCAGCAGCTTGGGCGGGGCTGGGGATCCTGAAGCTTTCTTT
CDR3aa: CASSLGGAGDPEAFF

abundance: .
v_gene: TRBV5-5
d_gene: TRBD1
j_gene: TRBJ2-7
CDR3nt: TGTGCCAGCAGCCTGGACAGGGACATTGCCTACGAGCAGTACTTC
CDR3aa: CASSLDRDIAYEQYF

abundance: .
v_gene: TRBV28
d_gene: TRBD1
j_gene: TRBJ1-5
CDR3nt: TGTGCCAGCAGTCGGGACAGGGTGGAGACTCAGCCCCAGCATTTT
CDR3aa: CASSRDRVETQPQHF

abundance: .
v_gene: TRBV7-9
d_gene: TRBD2
j_gene: TRBJ2-7
CDR3nt: TGTGCCAGCAGCGAACGGACTAGCATGTACGAGCAGTACTTC
CDR3aa: CASSERTSMYEQYF

abundance: few
v_gene: TRBV19
d_gene: TRBD1
j_gene: TRBJ2-1
CDR3nt: TGTGCCAGTAGGCCTGACAGGGGGTATTCCTACAATGAGCAGTTCTTC
CDR3aa: CASRPDRGYSYNEQFF

abundance: .
v_gene: TRBV18
d_gene: .
j_gene: TRBJ1-2
CDR3nt: TGTGCCAGCTCACCAACGGAGACAGCTAACTATGGCTACACCTTC
CDR3aa: CASSPTETANYGYTF

abundance: .
v_gene: TRBV4-3
d_gene: TRBD1
j_gene: TRBJ1-3
CDR3nt: TGCGCCAGCAGCGTCGACAGGGGATCTGGAAACACCATATATTTT
CDR3aa: CASSVDRGSGNTIYF

abundance: .
v_gene: TRBV4-3
d_gene: .
j_gene: TRBJ2-4
CDR3nt: TGCGCCAGCAGCCAAGACCCCAGGCCAGGGCAAAACATTCAGTACTTC
CDR3aa: CASSQDPRPGQNIQYF

abundance: .
v_gene: TRBV2
d_gene: TRBD1
j_gene: TRBJ2-2
CDR3nt: TGTGCCAGTGGGACAGGCGCGAACACCGGGGAGCTGTTTTTT
CDR3aa: CASGTGANTGELFF

abundance: .
v_gene: TRBV6-5
d_gene: .
j_gene: TRBJ1-1
CDR3nt: TGTGCCAGCAGGGGCCCAGAGGAGGGGAACACTGAAGCTTTCTTT
CDR3aa: CASRGPEEGNTEAFF

abundance: .
v_gene: TRBV7-9
d_gene: .
j_gene: TRBJ1-2
CDR3nt: TGTGCCAGCAGCAGAACGACCCGGGGGTTTGGTGGCTACACCTTC
CDR3aa: CASSRTTRGFGGYTF

abundance: .
v_gene: TRBV7-9
d_gene: .
j_gene: TRBJ1-1
CDR3nt: TGTGCCAGCAGCTTATCAGTCACTGAAGCTTTCTTT
CDR3aa: CASSLSVTEAFF

abundance: .
v_gene: TRBV9
d_gene: TRBD2
j_gene: TRBJ2-5
CDR3nt: TGTGCCAGCAGCGCCTTCGGGGGGGGGCTAGAGACCCAGTACTTC
CDR3aa: CASSAFGGGLETQYF

abundance: .
v_gene: TRBV6-2/TRBV6-3
d_gene: TRBD1
j_gene: TRBJ2-7
CDR3nt: TGTGCCAGCAGTTACTCGACAGGGGGCTATTACGAGCAGTACTTC
CDR3aa: CASSYSTGGYYEQYF

abundance: .
v_gene: TRBV29-1
d_gene: TRBD1
j_gene: TRBJ2-7
CDR3nt: TGCAGCGTTGTAACAGGGGGATACTACGAGCAGTACTTC
CDR3aa: CSVVTGGYYEQYF

abundance: .
v_gene: TRBV7-2
d_gene: TRBD2
j_gene: TRBJ2-1
CDR3nt: TGTGCCAGCACCTTTTCGGGAGGGCATAACAATGAGCAGTTCTTC
CDR3aa: CASTFSGGHNNEQFF

abundance: .
v_gene: TRBV4-3
d_gene: .
j_gene: TRBJ1-3
CDR3nt: TGCGCCAGCAGCCAAGATTCAGGGCCAGGAAACACCATATATTTT
CDR3aa: CASSQDSGPGNTIYF

abundance: .
v_gene: TRBV13
d_gene: TRBD2
j_gene: TRBJ2-7
CDR3nt: TGTGCCAGCAGTTCCCGGGTAGCGGGAGATGGCGAGCAGTACTTC
CDR3aa: CASSSRVAGDGEQYF

abundance: few
v_gene: TRBV29-1
d_gene: .
j_gene: TRBJ2-3
CDR3nt: TGCAGCGTTGCTCCCCGGTTGCGGGCAGATACGCAGTATTTT
CDR3aa: CSVAPRLRADTQYF

abundance: few
v_gene: TRBV28
d_gene: .
j_gene: TRBJ2-1
CDR3nt: TGTGCCAGCAGTTTGTTTCGGGAGCGCCTCTCCTACAATGAGCAGTTCTTC
CDR3aa: CASSLFRERLSYNEQFF

abundance: .
v_gene: TRBV7-3
d_gene: .
j_gene: TRBJ2-1
CDR3nt: TGTGCCAGCAGCTTAAACTCGTATAGTGAGCAGTTCTTC
CDR3aa: CASSLNSYSEQFF

abundance: .
v_gene: TRBV28
d_gene: .
j_gene: TRBJ2-1
CDR3nt: TGTGCCAGCAGTTCCACAACGAGGGCAGTTTACAATGAGCAGTTCTTC
CDR3aa: CASSSTTRAVYNEQFF

abundance: once
v_gene: TRBV6-2/TRBV6-3
d_gene: .
j_gene: TRBJ2-3
CDR3nt: TGTGCCAGCAGTTACTTATATCCACCTCGGGATACGCAGTATTTT
CDR3aa: CASSYLYPPRDTQYF

abundance: .
v_gene: TRBV19
d_gene: TRBD1
j_gene: TRBJ1-5
CDR3nt: TGTGCCAGTTTGGACAGGGAGGATCTGTATAGCAATCAGCCCCAGCATTTT
CDR3aa: CASLDREDLYSNQPQHF

abundance: once
v_gene: TRBV19
d_gene: .
j_gene: TRBJ1-2
CDR3nt: TGTGTCAGTAGTATCAACAGGGTCGATGGCTACACCTTC
CDR3aa: CVSSINRVDGYTF

abundance: .
v_gene: TRBV6-6
d_gene: TRBD1
j_gene: TRBJ1-1
CDR3nt: TGTGCCAGCAATCCGAAACAGGGGGCGATCACTGAAGCTTTCTTT
CDR3aa: CASNPKQGAITEAFF

abundance: .
v_gene: TRBV6-5
d_gene: TRBD1
j_gene: TRBJ2-7
CDR3nt: TGTGCCAGCAGTTACGGGTCAGGGGGCATGAGCGAGCAGTACTTC
CDR3aa: CASSYGSGGMSEQYF

abundance: .
v_gene: TRBV5-8
d_gene: TRBD1
j_gene: TRBJ1-4
CDR3nt: TGTGCCAGCAGCTCGCCGGGACAGGGGGAAAAACTGTTTTTT
CDR3aa: CASSSPGQGEKLFF

abundance: .
v_gene: TRBV3-1/TRBV3-2
d_gene: TRBD1
j_gene: TRBJ1-6
CDR3nt: TGTGCCAGCAGCAACGACAGGGGAAATTCACCCCTCCACTTT
CDR3aa: CASSNDRGNSPLHF

abundance: .
v_gene: TRBV6-2/TRBV6-3
d_gene: .
j_gene: TRBJ2-1
CDR3nt: TGTGCCAGCAGCTCCCCGAGCTCCTACAATGAGCAGTTCTTC
CDR3aa: CASSSPSSYNEQFF

abundance: .
v_gene: TRBV28
d_gene: .
j_gene: TRBJ1-2
CDR3nt: TGTGCCAGCAGTTCCTCGGGGGGGGTTCACCCTCGGGACTATGGCTACACCTTC
CDR3aa: CASSSSGGVHPRDYGYTF

abundance: .
v_gene: TRBV28
d_gene: TRBD1
j_gene: TRBJ1-3
CDR3nt: TGTGCCAGCAATCTTTGGAGGGACAGGGAGGTCGGGGCTGGAAACACCATATATTTT
CDR3aa: CASNLWRDREVGAGNTIYF

abundance: .
v_gene: TRBV16
d_gene: TRBD1
j_gene: TRBJ1-4
CDR3nt: TGTGCCAGCAGCCAATCGACAGGGTTAAGAGGGGCGGCTAATGAAAAACTGTTTTTT
CDR3aa: CASSQSTGLRGAANEKLFF

abundance: .
v_gene: TRBV7-3
d_gene: TRBD1
j_gene: TRBJ1-2
CDR3nt: TGTGCCAGCAGCTCTGACAGGGGCCATGGCTACACCTTC
CDR3aa: CASSSDRGHGYTF

abundance: .
v_gene: TRBV4-3
d_gene: .
j_gene: TRBJ1-6
CDR3nt: TGCGCCAGCAGCCTTTTGAGGGGGAATTCACCCCTCCACTTT
CDR3aa: CASSLLRGNSPLHF

abundance: .
v_gene: TRBV6-5
d_gene: TRBD2
j_gene: TRBJ2-7
CDR3nt: TGTGCCAGCAGTTACTCTGGAGCGGGAAACTCCTACGAGCAGTACTTC
CDR3aa: CASSYSGAGNSYEQYF

abundance: .
v_gene: TRBV6-5
d_gene: .
j_gene: TRBJ2-1
CDR3nt: TGTGCCAGCAGTTACGGGCTTATTTCCTACAATGAGCAGTTCTTC
CDR3aa: CASSYGLISYNEQFF

abundance: .
v_gene: TRBV7-3
d_gene: .
j_gene: TRBJ2-1
CDR3nt: TGTGCCAGCAGCTTAAATCCTTCGACAGGAGAGCAGTTCTTC
CDR3aa: CASSLNPSTGEQFF

abundance: .
v_gene: TRBV10-1
d_gene: .
j_gene: TRBJ2-1
CDR3nt: TGCGCCAGCAGCGAGTGGGGCAGGATTCGGGCCAATGAGCAGTTCTTC
CDR3aa: CASSEWGRIRANEQFF

abundance: .
v_gene: TRBV7-2
d_gene: .
j_gene: TRBJ2-7
CDR3nt: TGTGCCAGCAGCTTATTTGGGGGCGGAGAGCAGTACTTC
CDR3aa: CASSLFGGGEQYF

abundance: .
v_gene: TRBV4-3
d_gene: .
j_gene: TRBJ2-7
CDR3nt: TGCGCCAGCAGCCAAGCTAGGGGCTCCTACGAGCAGTACTTC
CDR3aa: CASSQARGSYEQYF

abundance: .
v_gene: TRBV3-1/TRBV3-2
d_gene: .
j_gene: TRBJ1-4
CDR3nt: TGTGCCAGCAGCCATGGAAGACCCCAGTCGGGAAAACTGTTTTTT
CDR3aa: CASSHGRPQSGKLFF

abundance: .
v_gene: TRBV28
d_gene: .
j_gene: TRBJ1-1
CDR3nt: TGTGCCAGCAGTTTATCTTGGGGGGGCACTGAAGCTTTCTTT
CDR3aa: CASSLSWGGTEAFF

abundance: .
v_gene: TRBV28
d_gene: .
j_gene: TRBJ1-6
CDR3nt: TGTGCCAGCAGTTTACGAGGGGGAAATAATTCACCCCTCCACTTT
CDR3aa: CASSLRGGNNSPLHF